One and the same sample provided the 15 T cell receptor beta chains below, sequenced in a study of shared clonotypes between healthy human individuals. Repertoires were generated with immunoSEQ multiplex PCR, while TCRdb's copy carries only in-frame clones and drops some. The sample has 950,000 to 1,200,000 clones, roughly 80% seen once. Material: memory CD4+ T cells from PBMCs. Subset: CD45RA-negative fraction. These receptor sequences come from a man between 18 and 35 years old in good health. Some clones in this sample may be carry-over from other donors' samples.

The chain couples TRBV2 to TRBJ2-6; a possible D gene is TRBD2 (5 bases). V lost 5 bases and J 0 bases, leaving 11 bases between the germline ends. The CDR3 is 16 amino acids. Germline V gene lookup returns CDR1 SNHLY and CDR2 FYNNEI. As DNA, the CDR3 is TGTGCCAGCAGTATTCAAGGGAGCTCTGGGGCCAACGTCCTGACTTTC. Its translation: CASSIQGSSGANVLTF. Complete variable domain (other parts from reference TRBV2 and TRBJ2-6): EPEVTQTPSHQVTQMGQEVILRCVPISNHLYFYWYRQILGQKVEFLVSFYNNEISEKSEIFDDQFSVERPDGSNFTLKIRSTKLEDSAMYFCASSIQGSSGANVLTFGAGSRLTVL.

The chain employs TRBV6-1 and TRBJ2-7; a weak D match, TRBD1 (6 bases). The CDR3 is 13 amino acids. Trimming removed 6 bases from V and 4 bases from J, with 13 bases in between. The germline gives CDR1 MNHNS, CDR2 SASEGT. CDR3 sequence reads: CASRRRDIYEQYF. The CDR3 coding sequence is TGTGCCAGCAGACGAAGGGACATATACGAGCAGTACTTC.

The chain is built from TRBV5-5 and TRBJ2-7, with D possibly TRBD1 on 5 matching bases. The germline gives CDR1 SGHKS, CDR2 YYEKEE (reference sequence). The V and J ends lost 3 bases and 7 bases respectively, with 14 bases between them. CDR3 length: 13 amino acids. This chain's CDR3 is CASSSETWTEQYF. CDR3 nucleotide sequence: TGTGCCAGCAGCTCGGAGACCTGGACAGAGCAGTACTTC.

This chain uses TRBV21-1 with TRBJ1-1; the table's TRBD1 call for D was not verified on the DNA. TRBV21-1 is described as a pseudogene. The CDR3 covers 15 residues. The DNA of the CDR3 is TGTGCCAGCAGCAAAACGGGGACAGTAAACACTGAAGCTTTCTTT. It is translated as CASSKTGTVNTEAFF.

The chain recombines TRBV6-5 with TRBJ2-5; the match to TRBD2 covers 8 bases. The trim removed 6 bases at V and 11 bases at J, leaving 8 bases unmatched. The CDR3 runs 12 residues. Germline assignment: CDR1 MNHEY and CDR2 SVGAGI. The CDR3 region is CASSLTGREQYF. The CDR3 nucleotides read TGTGCCAGCAGCCTAACCGGGAGGGAGCAGTACTTC.

This sequence joins TRBV20-1 and TRBJ1-2, with unresolved D. The germline V gene encodes CDR1 DFQATT and CDR2 SNEGSKA (reference sequence). V lost 6 bases and J 8 bases, leaving 13 bases between the germline ends. This CDR3 is built from 11 residues. CDR3 nucleotides: TGCAGTGCCCGGAGGCGGGTGGGCTACACCTTC. Translated, it gives CSARRRVGYTF.

V gene TRBV5-5 combines with J gene TRBJ2-3; D unresolved. V dropped 0 bases and J dropped 5 bases, with 4 bases sitting between them. Germline V CDR1 and CDR2: SGHKS, YYEKEE (reference sequence). The CDR3 runs 12 residues. CDR3 protein: CASSLDGDTQYF. For the CDR3, the DNA is TGTGCCAGCAGCTTGGATGGAGATACGCAGTATTTT.

The gene calls are TRBV7-2 and TRBJ2-4, with TRBD2 matching 10 bases. V trimming: 1 base; J trimming: 9 bases; junction bases outside the gene matches: 12. The CDR3 is made up of 17 amino acids. Germline V gene data show CDR1 as SGHTA and CDR2 as FQGNSA. Here the CDR3 DNA reads TGTGCCAGCAGCTTAGTGCTAGCGGGAGCCCGAGGGGGCATTCAGTACTTC. Translation: CASSLVLAGARGGIQYF. The complete variable domain, with remaining parts taken from reference TRBV7-2 and TRBJ2-4, reads GAGVSQSPSNKVTEKGKDVELRCDPISGHTALYWYRQSLGQGLEFLIYFQGNSAPDKSGLPSDRFSAERTGGSVSTLTIQRTQQEDSAVYLCASSLVLAGARGGIQYFGAGTRLSVL.

The chain carries TRBV6-6 and TRBJ2-2, with 8 bases lining up with TRBD2. Germline V gene sequence: CDR1 MNHNY, CDR2 SVGAGI (reference sequence). After removal of 10 bases from V and 6 bases from J, the junction contained 10 bases not matched to a gene. CDR3 length: 14 amino acids. The CDR3 bases are TGTGCCACCAGGGGACTAGTTAAAGCCGGGGAGCTGTTTTTT. As protein: CATRGLVKAGELFF.

Comment on this clone: The sample contains more than one DNA sequence encoding this CDR3. This chain links TRBV7-2 with TRBJ1-3; D ambiguous. Per the germline V gene, CDR1 is SGHTA and CDR2 is FQGNSA. Trimming took off 5 bases at V and 4 bases at J, with 6 bases between the two ends. The CDR3 covers 12 residues. The CDR3 region is CASSLPGNTIYF. CDR3 nucleotide sequence: TGTGCCAGCAGCCTCCCCGGAAACACCATATATTTT.

This chain uses TRBV4-3 with TRBJ1-3; D remains ambiguous. Germline CDR1 LGHNA, CDR2 YSLEER. Trimming left V 1 base short and J 2 bases short, with 9 bases between. The CDR3 length is 15 residues. The CDR3 DNA reads TGCGCCAGCAGCCAAGCCCTGTATCCTGGAAACACCATATATTTT. Protein product: CASSQALYPGNTIYF.

This clone was recorded a few times. V usage is TRBV19 and J usage is TRBJ1-3; D unclear. Trimming pared 1 base from V and 3 bases from J, leaving 7 bases between. CDR3 size: 14 residues. The germline gives CDR1 LNHDA, CDR2 SQIVND (reference sequence). The CDR3 DNA follows: TGTGCCAGTAGTATAGGGCAGAGTGGAAACACCATATATTTT. Translating gives CASSIGQSGNTIYF.

This sequence joins TRBV18 and TRBJ1-2; D is ambiguous. Germline loops: CDR1 KGHSH, CDR2 LQKENI. This CDR3 comprises 12 residues. Trimming pared 1 base from V and 7 bases from J, leaving 7 bases between. The CDR3 loop reads CASSPREGGYTF. CDR3 DNA: TGTGCCAGCTCACCACGGGAGGGTGGCTACACCTTC.

The V gene is TRBV7-2, the J gene TRBJ1-2; no clear D. V was cut by 5 bases and J by 2 bases, with 9 bases left in between. CDR1 and CDR2 from the germline V gene are SGHTA and FQGNSA. The CDR3 spans 13 residues. The chain's CDR3 is CASSQSHNYGYTF. The CDR3 DNA reads as TGTGCCAGCAGCCAGAGCCACAACTATGGCTACACCTTC.

The chain recombines TRBV6-6 with TRBJ2-7; D is ambiguous. This CDR3 is built from 16 residues. The V gene lost 6 bases and the J gene lost 5 bases, with 23 bases spanning the gap. Germline loops: CDR1 MNHNY, CDR2 SVGAGI (reference sequence). The CDR3 region is CASSHGLNFAPHEQYF. Written as DNA, the CDR3 is TGTGCCAGCAGCCACGGTCTGAACTTCGCTCCCCACGAGCAGTACTTC.